This T cell receptor (beta chain) was recovered during a study of blood T cell repertoires in COVID-19. V lost 4 bases to trimming and J lost 7 bases; unmatched junction nucleotides: 7. Germline V gene lookup returns CDR1 LGHNA and CDR2 YNFKEQ. The CDR3 runs 15 residues. Here immunoSEQ multiplex PCR was the method, and the copy in TCRdb shows in-frame clones only, minus some. The data contain about 160,000 clones, over 85% of them singletons. Seattle researchers signed up patients amid active infection and tracked them longitudinally. The source of this sequence is an older woman with COVID-19, enrolled during active disease. The material sequenced was peripheral blood. The rearrangement uses TRBV4-2 and TRBJ1-6; TRBD1 agrees at 7 bases. The CDR3 DNA follows: TGTGCCAGCAGCCCGATGGGACAGATCAATTCACCCCTCCACTTT. Translation gives CASSPMGQINSPLHF.